A selection of T cell receptor beta chains follows, all from one sample in a study of blood T cell repertoires in COVID-19. Libraries were prepared by immunoSEQ multiplex PCR; TCRdb keeps only in-frame clonotypes and omits some of them. The sample consists of some 200,000 clones, about 86% of them appearing once. Sequencing was done on a sample of peripheral blood. These receptor sequences come from a woman aged 70-85 years with acute or convalescent COVID-19. The CDR3 runs from the conserved cysteine through the conserved F or W. Each record gives: CDR3 length, J gene, D gene, V gene, CDR3 protein, CDR3 DNA. The D gene is left open where the match is weak.

cdr3_length: 13; j_call: TRBJ2-7; d_call: .; v_call: TRBV10-3; cdr3_aa: CAISEPMTYEQYF; cdr3_nt: TGTGCCATCAGTGAGCCTATGACATACGAGCAGTACTTC
cdr3_length: 14; j_call: TRBJ1-4; d_call: .; v_call: TRBV19; cdr3_aa: CASNGGRFNEKLFF; cdr3_nt: TGTGCCAGTAACGGGGGACGCTTCAATGAAAAACTGTTTTTT
cdr3_length: 15; j_call: TRBJ1-1; d_call: .; v_call: TRBV5-1; cdr3_aa: CASSLKQGMNTEAFF; cdr3_nt: TGCGCCAGCAGCTTGAAACAGGGAATGAACACTGAAGCTTTCTTT
cdr3_length: 14; j_call: TRBJ2-2; d_call: .; v_call: TRBV19; cdr3_aa: CASSTTRQTGELFF; cdr3_nt: TGTGCCAGTAGTACCACTCGACAGACCGGGGAGCTGTTTTTT
cdr3_length: 15; j_call: TRBJ2-2; d_call: .; v_call: TRBV5-1; cdr3_aa: CASSALAANTGELFF; cdr3_nt: TGCGCCAGCAGCGCACTAGCTGCTAACACCGGGGAGCTGTTTTTT
cdr3_length: 15; j_call: TRBJ2-3; d_call: .; v_call: TRBV27; cdr3_aa: CASSRPGLSTDTQYF; cdr3_nt: TGTGCCAGCAGTCGACCGGGACTGAGCACAGATACGCAGTATTTT
cdr3_length: 16; j_call: TRBJ1-2; d_call: TRBD1; v_call: TRBV5-5; cdr3_aa: CASSLARQGAGYGYTF; cdr3_nt: TGTGCCAGCAGCTTGGCACGACAGGGGGCTGGCTATGGCTACACCTTC
cdr3_length: 16; j_call: TRBJ2-1; d_call: .; v_call: TRBV6-5; cdr3_aa: CASSYSPLSSYNEQFF; cdr3_nt: TGTGCCAGCAGTTACTCTCCCCTGAGCTCCTACAATGAGCAGTTCTTC
cdr3_length: 17; j_call: TRBJ1-3; d_call: .; v_call: TRBV7-9; cdr3_aa: CASSLDRNGGPLSIIYF; cdr3_nt: TGTGCCAGCAGCTTAGATCGGAACGGGGGGCCACTAAGTATCATATATTTT
cdr3_length: 15; j_call: TRBJ2-1; d_call: .; v_call: TRBV5-5; cdr3_aa: CASSLRDTVWYEQFF; cdr3_nt: TGTGCCAGCAGCCTCCGGGACACTGTTTGGTATGAGCAGTTCTTC
cdr3_length: 13; j_call: TRBJ2-2; d_call: .; v_call: TRBV12-3/TRBV12-4; cdr3_aa: CASSLAGSGELFF; cdr3_nt: TGTGCCAGCAGTTTAGCCGGTTCCGGGGAGCTGTTTTTT
cdr3_length: 14; j_call: TRBJ1-2; d_call: .; v_call: TRBV7-9; cdr3_aa: CASTLYGGEGGYTF; cdr3_nt: TGTGCCAGCACCCTCTATGGGGGGGAAGGTGGCTACACCTTC
cdr3_length: 14; j_call: TRBJ1-5; d_call: .; v_call: TRBV19; cdr3_aa: CASSIAVGNQPQHF; cdr3_nt: TGTGCCAGTAGTATAGCAGTCGGCAATCAGCCCCAGCATTTT
cdr3_length: 16; j_call: TRBJ2-6; d_call: .; v_call: TRBV11-3; cdr3_aa: CASSPGLLAGANVLTF; cdr3_nt: TGTGCCAGCAGCCCGGGGTTGTTAGCTGGGGCCAACGTCCTGACTTTC
cdr3_length: 14; j_call: TRBJ1-5; d_call: .; v_call: TRBV5-6; cdr3_aa: CASSLGQGGQPQHF; cdr3_nt: TGTGCCAGCAGCTTGGGCCAGGGCGGACAGCCCCAGCATTTT
cdr3_length: 13; j_call: TRBJ1-2; d_call: TRBD1; v_call: TRBV28; cdr3_aa: CASRLDRGRGYTF; cdr3_nt: TGTGCCAGCAGACTGGACAGGGGGCGTGGCTACACCTTC
cdr3_length: 15; j_call: TRBJ2-2; d_call: TRBD2; v_call: TRBV12-5; cdr3_aa: CASGPGLPGGRELFF; cdr3_nt: TGTGCTAGTGGCCCCGGGCTACCGGGGGGGCGGGAGCTGTTTTTT
cdr3_length: 13; j_call: TRBJ2-7; d_call: .; v_call: TRBV9; cdr3_aa: CASSAGAYGEQYF; cdr3_nt: TGTGCCAGCAGCGCCGGTGCCTACGGCGAGCAGTACTTC
cdr3_length: 13; j_call: TRBJ1-2; d_call: .; v_call: TRBV5-4; cdr3_aa: CASSLEAGDGYTF; cdr3_nt: TGTGCCAGCAGCTTGGAAGCAGGGGACGGCTACACCTTC
cdr3_length: 14; j_call: TRBJ2-2; d_call: .; v_call: TRBV5-1; cdr3_aa: CASSLVPGTGELFF; cdr3_nt: TGCGCCAGCAGCTTGGTGCCGGGGACCGGGGAGCTGTTTTTT